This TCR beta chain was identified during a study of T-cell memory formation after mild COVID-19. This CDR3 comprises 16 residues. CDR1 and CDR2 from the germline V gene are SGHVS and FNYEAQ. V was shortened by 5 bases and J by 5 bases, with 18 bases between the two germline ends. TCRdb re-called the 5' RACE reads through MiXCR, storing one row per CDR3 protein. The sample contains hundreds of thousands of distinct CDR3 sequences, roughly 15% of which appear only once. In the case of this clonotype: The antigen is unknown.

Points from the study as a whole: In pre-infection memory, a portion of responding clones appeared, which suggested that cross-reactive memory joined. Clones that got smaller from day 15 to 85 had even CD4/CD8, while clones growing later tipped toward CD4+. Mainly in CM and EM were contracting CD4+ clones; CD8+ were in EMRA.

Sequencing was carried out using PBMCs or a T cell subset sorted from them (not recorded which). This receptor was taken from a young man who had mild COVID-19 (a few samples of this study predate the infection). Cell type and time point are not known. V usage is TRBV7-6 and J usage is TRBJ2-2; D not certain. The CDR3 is CASSPEGPLLTGELFF. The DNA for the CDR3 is TGTGCCAGCAGCCCCGAAGGACCCCTGCTTACCGGGGAGCTGTTTTTT. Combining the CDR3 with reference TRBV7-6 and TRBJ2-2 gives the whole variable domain GAGVSQSPRYKVTKRGQDVALRCDPISGHVSLYWYRQALGQGPEFLTYFNYEAQQDKSGLPNDRFSAERPEGSISTLTIQRTEQRDSAMYRCASSPEGPLLTGELFFGEGSRLTVL.